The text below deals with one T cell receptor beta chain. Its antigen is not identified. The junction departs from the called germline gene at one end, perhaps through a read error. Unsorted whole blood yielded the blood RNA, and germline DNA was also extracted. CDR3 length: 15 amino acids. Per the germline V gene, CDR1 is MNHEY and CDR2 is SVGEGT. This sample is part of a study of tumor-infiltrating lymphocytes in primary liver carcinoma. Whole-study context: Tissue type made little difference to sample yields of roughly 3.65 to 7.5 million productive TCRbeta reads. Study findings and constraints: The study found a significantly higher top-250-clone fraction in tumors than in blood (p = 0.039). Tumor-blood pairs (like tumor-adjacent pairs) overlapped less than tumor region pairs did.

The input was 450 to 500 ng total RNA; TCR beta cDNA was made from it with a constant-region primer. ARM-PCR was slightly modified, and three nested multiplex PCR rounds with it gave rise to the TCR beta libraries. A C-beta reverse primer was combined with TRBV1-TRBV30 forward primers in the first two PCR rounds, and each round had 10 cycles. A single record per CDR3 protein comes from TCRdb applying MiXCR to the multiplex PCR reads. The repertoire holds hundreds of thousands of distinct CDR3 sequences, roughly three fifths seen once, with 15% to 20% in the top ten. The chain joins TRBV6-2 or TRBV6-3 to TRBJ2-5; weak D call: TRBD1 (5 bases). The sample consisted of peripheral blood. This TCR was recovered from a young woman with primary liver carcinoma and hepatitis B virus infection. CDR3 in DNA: TGTGCCAGCAGTTACTTATGGACACACCAGGAGACCCAGTACTTC. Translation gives CASSYLWTHQETQYF.